The 6 T cell receptor beta chains given below trace back to one sample, sequenced in a study of cytomegalovirus exposure and HLA in healthy donors (dated by TCRdb to between 2016 and 2019). The library came from the immunoSEQ multiplex PCR assay. For the multiplex PCR, a mixture combining 60 forward primers for TCR Vbeta segments and 13 reverse primers for TCR Jbeta segments was used. The table comes from immuneACCESS by way of TCRdb, which keeps in-frame sequences with V and J called. Part of the clones is missing from these tables; in studies checked, under half for an unresolved V gene and the rest for unknown reasons. For this sample the table gives 110,000 or so clones, of which 76% were detected only once. Clones ranked in the top ten supply 6.5% to 8.5% of the sample. The sequencing input was PBMCs. These receptors were obtained from a woman between 45 and 60 years old in good health and CMV-seropositive.

The chain carries TRBV30 and TRBJ1-2, with 10 positions matching TRBD1. The CDR3 spans 16 residues. With V trimmed by 2 bases and J by 7 bases, 13 bases remained unmatched. Germline CDR1 is GTSNPN and CDR2 is SVGIG (reference sequence). CDR3 residues: CAWSSRDRGEDGGYTF. The CDR3 region has the DNA TGTGCCTGGAGTTCGAGGGACAGGGGTGAAGATGGTGGCTACACCTTC.

This chain connects TRBV7-2 to TRBJ2-1; 9 nucleotides match TRBD1. CDR3 length equals 15 residues. CDR1 is SGHTA and CDR2 is FQGNSA in the germline V gene. The junction had 2 bases not matched to a gene; V was cut back by 3 bases and J by 2 bases. The CDR3 DNA sequence: TGTGCCAGCAGCTTGGGACAGGGACCCTACAATGAGCAGTTCTTC. Its protein product is CASSLGQGPYNEQFF.

This clone came up once. The chain employs TRBV7-2 and TRBJ2-6; D is perhaps TRBD1 (6 bases). Trimming took 3 bases from V and 4 from J, leaving 10 bases between them. Germline CDR1 is SGHTA and CDR2 is FQGNSA. CDR3 length: 15 residues. The CDR3 DNA is TGTGCCAGCAGCTTCCCCGGGACAGGGGCCAACGTCCTGACTTTC. Residues: CASSFPGTGANVLTF.

CDR3 sequence: CASRPAGTDTQYF. DNA for the CDR3: TGTGCCAGCAGACCCGCGGGGACAGATACGCAGTATTTT. This chain links TRBV6-6 with TRBJ2-3; possibly TRBD2 for D (6 bases). The V end was cut by 6 bases, the J end by 3 bases, with 10 bases between. The CDR3 covers 13 residues. From germline, CDR1 is MNHNY and CDR2 SVGAGI (reference sequence).

This chain joins TRBV4-3 and TRBJ2-1; 9 bases match TRBD2. The J segment lost 3 bases and the V segment lost 2 bases, leaving 5 bases of the junction unmatched. The CDR3 has 16 residues. Looked up from germline, CDR1 is LGHNA and CDR2 is YSLEER. The CDR3 DNA reads TGCGCCAGCAGCCAAATATGGCGGGAGGGCTACAATGAGCAGTTCTTC. This sequence encodes CASSQIWREGYNEQFF.

V usage is TRBV7-2 and J usage is TRBJ2-1; the match to TRBD1 covers 8 bases. This CDR3 is built from 15 residues. Germline loops: CDR1 SGHTA, CDR2 FQGNSA. Unmatched junction bases numbered 5, after V lost 3 bases and J lost 4 bases. The CDR3 sequence: CASSFDRGGYNEQFF. The CDR3 coding sequence is TGTGCCAGCAGCTTTGACAGGGGCGGATACAATGAGCAGTTCTTC. Supplemented by reference TRBV7-2 and TRBJ2-1, the full variable domain reads GAGVSQSPSNKVTEKGKDVELRCDPISGHTALYWYRQSLGQGLEFLIYFQGNSAPDKSGLPSDRFSAERTGGSVSTLTIQRTQQEDSAVYLCASSFDRGGYNEQFFGPGTRLTVL.